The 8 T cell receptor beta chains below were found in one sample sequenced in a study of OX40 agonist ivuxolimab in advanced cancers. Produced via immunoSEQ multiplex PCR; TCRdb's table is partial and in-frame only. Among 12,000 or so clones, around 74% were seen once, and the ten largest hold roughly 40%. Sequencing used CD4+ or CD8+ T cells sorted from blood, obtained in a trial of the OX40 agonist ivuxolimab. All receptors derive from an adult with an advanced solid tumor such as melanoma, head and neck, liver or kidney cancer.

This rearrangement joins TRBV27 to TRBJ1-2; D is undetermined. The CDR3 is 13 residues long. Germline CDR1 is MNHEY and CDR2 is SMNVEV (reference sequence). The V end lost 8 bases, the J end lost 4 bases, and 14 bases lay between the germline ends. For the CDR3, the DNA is TGTGCCAGCCGTGTCGGGGTCGGCTATGGCTACACCTTC. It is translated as CASRVGVGYGYTF.

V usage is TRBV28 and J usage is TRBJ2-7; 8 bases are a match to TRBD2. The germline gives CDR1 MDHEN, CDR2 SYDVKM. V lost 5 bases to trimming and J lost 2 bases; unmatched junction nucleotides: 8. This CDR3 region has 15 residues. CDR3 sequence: CASSPGPGGPYEQYF. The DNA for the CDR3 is TGTGCCAGCAGTCCTGGTCCGGGAGGGCCCTACGAGCAGTACTTC.

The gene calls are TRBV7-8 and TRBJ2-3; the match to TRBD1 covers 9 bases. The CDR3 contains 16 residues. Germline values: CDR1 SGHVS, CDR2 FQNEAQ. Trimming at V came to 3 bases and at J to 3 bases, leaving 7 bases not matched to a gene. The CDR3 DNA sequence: TGTGCCAGCAGCTTGAGACAGGGGGAACGAACAGATACGCAGTATTTT. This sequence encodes CASSLRQGERTDTQYF.

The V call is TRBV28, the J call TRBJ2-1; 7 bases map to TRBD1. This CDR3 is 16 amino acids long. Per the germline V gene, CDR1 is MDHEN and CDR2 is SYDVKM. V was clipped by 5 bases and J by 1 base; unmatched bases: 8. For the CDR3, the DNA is TGTGCCAGCAGTAAACAGGGGTTTGGGTCCTACAATGAGCAGTTCTTC. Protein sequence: CASSKQGFGSYNEQFF.

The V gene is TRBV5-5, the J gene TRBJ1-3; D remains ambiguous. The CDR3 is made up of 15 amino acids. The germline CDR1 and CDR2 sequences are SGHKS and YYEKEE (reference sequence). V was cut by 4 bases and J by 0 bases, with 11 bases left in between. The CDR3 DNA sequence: TGTGCCAGCAGCGAAAACAGTGACTCTGGAAACACCATATATTTT. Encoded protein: CASSENSDSGNTIYF.

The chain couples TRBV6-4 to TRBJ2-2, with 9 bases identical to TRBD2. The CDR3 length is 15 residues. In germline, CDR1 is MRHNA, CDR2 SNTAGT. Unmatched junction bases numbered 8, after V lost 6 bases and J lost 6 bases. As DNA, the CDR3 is TGTGCCAGCAGCGCGGGGGGGCCCGGCGCCGGGGAGCTGTTTTTT. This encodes CASSAGGPGAGELFF.

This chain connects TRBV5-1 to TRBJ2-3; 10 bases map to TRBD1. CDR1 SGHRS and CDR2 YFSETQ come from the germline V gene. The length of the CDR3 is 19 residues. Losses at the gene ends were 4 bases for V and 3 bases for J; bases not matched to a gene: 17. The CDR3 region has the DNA TGCGCCAGCAGCCTGGGACAGGGGACCCTATCGTGGGGAACAGATACGCAGTATTTT. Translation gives CASSLGQGTLSWGTDTQYF.

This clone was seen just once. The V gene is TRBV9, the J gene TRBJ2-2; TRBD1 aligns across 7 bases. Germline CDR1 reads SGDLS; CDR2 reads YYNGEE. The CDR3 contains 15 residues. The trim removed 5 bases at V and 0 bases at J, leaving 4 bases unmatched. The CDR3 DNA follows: TGTGCCAGCAGTGCGACAGGGACGAACACCGGGGAGCTGTTTTTT. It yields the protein CASSATGTNTGELFF. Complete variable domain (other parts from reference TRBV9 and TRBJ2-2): DSGVTQTPKHLITATGQRVTLRCSPRSGDLSVYWYQQSLDQGLQFLIQYYNGEERAKGNILERFSAQQFPDLHSELNLSSLELGDSALYFCASSATGTNTGELFFGEGSRLTVL.